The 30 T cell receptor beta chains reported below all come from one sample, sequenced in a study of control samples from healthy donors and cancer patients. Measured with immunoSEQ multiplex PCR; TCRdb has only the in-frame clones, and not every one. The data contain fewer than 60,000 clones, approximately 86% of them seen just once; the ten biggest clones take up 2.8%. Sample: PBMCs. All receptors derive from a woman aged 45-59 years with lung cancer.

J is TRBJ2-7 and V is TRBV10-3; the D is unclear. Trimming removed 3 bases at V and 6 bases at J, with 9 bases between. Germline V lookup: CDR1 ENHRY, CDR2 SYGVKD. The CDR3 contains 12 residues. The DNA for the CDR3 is TGTGCCATCAGTGATGCCCAAGTCGAGCAGTACTTC. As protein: CAISDAQVEQYF.

The CDR3 here is CSVAPSGAYNEQFF. The DNA for the CDR3 is TGCAGCGTTGCCCCTAGCGGGGCCTACAATGAGCAGTTCTTC. The genes are TRBV29-1 and TRBJ2-1, with 9 nucleotides matching TRBD2. CDR3 size: 14 residues. Germline values: CDR1 SQVTM, CDR2 ANQGSEA. Losses at the gene ends were 4 bases for V and 2 bases for J; bases not matched to a gene: 3.

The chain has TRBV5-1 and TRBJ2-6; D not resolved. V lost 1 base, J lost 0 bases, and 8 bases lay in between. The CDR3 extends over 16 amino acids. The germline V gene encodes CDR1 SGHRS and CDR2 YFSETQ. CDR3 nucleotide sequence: TGCGCCAGCAGCTTGTCCTTTCACTCTGGGGCCAACGTCCTGACTTTC. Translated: CASSLSFHSGANVLTF.

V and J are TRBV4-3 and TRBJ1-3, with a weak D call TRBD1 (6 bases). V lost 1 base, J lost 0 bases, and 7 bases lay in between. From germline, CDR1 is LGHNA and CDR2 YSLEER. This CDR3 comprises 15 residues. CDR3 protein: CASSQVGGSGNTIYF. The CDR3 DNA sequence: TGCGCCAGCAGCCAAGTAGGGGGCTCTGGAAACACCATATATTTT.

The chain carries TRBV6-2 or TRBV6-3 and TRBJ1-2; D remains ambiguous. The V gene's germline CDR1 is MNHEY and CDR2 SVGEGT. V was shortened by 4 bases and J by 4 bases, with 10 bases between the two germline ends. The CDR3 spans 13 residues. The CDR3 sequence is CASSSVQPYGYTF. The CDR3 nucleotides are TGTGCCAGCAGTTCGGTACAGCCCTATGGCTACACCTTC.

The CDR3 nucleotides read TGTGCCACCAGTGACCCCGGACAGGGGGGCAGCTATGGCTACACCTTC. This sequence encodes CATSDPGQGGSYGYTF. V and J are TRBV24-1 and TRBJ1-2; 10 bases are a match to TRBD1. The CDR3 length is 16 residues. V lost 4 bases and J lost 4; bases outside the gene matches: 8. Germline V CDR1 and CDR2: KGHDR, SFDVKD.

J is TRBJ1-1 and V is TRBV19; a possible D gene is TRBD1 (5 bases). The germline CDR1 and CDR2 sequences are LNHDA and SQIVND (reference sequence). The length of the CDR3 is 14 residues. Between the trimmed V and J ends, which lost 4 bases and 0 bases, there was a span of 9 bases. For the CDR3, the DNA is TGTGCCAGTAGTAGAGGGGCCGTGAACACTGAAGCTTTCTTT. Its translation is CASSRGAVNTEAFF.

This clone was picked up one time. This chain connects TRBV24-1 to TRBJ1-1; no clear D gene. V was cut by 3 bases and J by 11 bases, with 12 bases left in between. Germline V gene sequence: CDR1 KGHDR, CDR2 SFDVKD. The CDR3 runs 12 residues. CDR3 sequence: CATSDGPAQAFF. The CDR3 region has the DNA TGTGCCACCAGTGATGGGCCGGCTCAGGCTTTCTTT.

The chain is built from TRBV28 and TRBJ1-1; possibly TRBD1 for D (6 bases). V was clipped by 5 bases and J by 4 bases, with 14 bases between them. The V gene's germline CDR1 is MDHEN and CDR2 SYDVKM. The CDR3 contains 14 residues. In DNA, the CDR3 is TGTGCCAGCAGTATGAGGGGGGCCGGCACTGAAGCTTTCTTT. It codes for CASSMRGAGTEAFF. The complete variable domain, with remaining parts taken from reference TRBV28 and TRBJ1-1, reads DVKVTQSSRYLVKRTGEKVFLECVQDMDHENMFWYRQDPGLGLRLIYFSYDVKMKEKGDIPEGYSVSREKKERFSLILESASTNQTSMYLCASSMRGAGTEAFFGQGTRLTVV.

CDR3: CATSRGSLIGGYTF. For the CDR3, the DNA is TGTGCCACCAGCAGAGGGAGCCTTATAGGGGGCTACACCTTC. This chain connects TRBV15 to TRBJ1-2, with D unclear. Trimming removed 1 base at V and 8 bases at J, with 14 bases between. The CDR3 runs to 14 residues. CDR1 LNHNV and CDR2 YYDKDF come from the germline V gene (reference sequence).

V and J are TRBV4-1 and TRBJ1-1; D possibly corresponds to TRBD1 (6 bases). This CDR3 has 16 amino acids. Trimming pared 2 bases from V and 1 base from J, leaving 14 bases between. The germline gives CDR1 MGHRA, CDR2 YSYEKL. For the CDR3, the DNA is TGCGCCAGCAGCCAATTTGGAGACAGGAGGAACACTGAAGCTTTCTTT. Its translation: CASSQFGDRRNTEAFF.

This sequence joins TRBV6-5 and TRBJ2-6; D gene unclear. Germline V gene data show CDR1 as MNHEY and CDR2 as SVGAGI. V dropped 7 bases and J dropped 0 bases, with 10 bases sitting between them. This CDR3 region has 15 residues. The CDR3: CASKQAISGANVLTF. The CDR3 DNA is TGTGCCAGCAAGCAGGCTATCTCTGGGGCCAACGTCCTGACTTTC.

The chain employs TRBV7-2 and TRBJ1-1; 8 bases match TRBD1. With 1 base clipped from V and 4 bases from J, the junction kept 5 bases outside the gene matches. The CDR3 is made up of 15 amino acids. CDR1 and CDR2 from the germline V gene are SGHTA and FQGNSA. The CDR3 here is CASSLVQGASTEAFF. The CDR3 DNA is TGTGCCAGCAGCTTAGTTCAGGGGGCAAGCACTGAAGCTTTCTTT.

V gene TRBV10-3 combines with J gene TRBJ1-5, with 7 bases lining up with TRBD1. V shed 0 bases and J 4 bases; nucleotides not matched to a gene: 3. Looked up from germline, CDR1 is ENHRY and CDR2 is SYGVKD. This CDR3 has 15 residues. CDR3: CAISESRGSNQPQHF. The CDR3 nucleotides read TGTGCCATCAGTGAGTCCAGGGGGTCAAATCAGCCCCAGCATTTT.

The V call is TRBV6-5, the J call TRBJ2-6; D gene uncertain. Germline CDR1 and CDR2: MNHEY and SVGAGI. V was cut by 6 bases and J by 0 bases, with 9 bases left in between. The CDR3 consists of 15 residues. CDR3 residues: CASSFDGSGANVLTF. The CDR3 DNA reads TGTGCCAGCAGCTTCGACGGCTCTGGGGCCAACGTCCTGACTTTC.

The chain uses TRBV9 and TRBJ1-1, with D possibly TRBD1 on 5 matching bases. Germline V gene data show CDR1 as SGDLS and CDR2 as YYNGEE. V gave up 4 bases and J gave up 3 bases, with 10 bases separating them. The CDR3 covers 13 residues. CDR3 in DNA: TGTGCCAGCAGCCCTCTGGGGGACACTGAAGCTTTCTTT. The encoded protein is CASSPLGDTEAFF.

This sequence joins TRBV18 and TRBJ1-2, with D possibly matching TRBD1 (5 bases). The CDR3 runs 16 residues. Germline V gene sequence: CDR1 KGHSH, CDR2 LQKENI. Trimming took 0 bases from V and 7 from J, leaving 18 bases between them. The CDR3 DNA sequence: TGTGCCAGCTCACCACCGTCACAGGCGGTGGCTTTTGGCTACACCTTC. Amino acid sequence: CASSPPSQAVAFGYTF. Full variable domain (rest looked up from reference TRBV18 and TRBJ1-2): NAGVMQNPRHLVRRRGQEARLRCSPMKGHSHVYWYRQLPEEGLKFMVYLQKENIIDESGMPKERFSAEFPKEGPSILRIQQVVRGDSAAYFCASSPPSQAVAFGYTFGSGTRLTVV.

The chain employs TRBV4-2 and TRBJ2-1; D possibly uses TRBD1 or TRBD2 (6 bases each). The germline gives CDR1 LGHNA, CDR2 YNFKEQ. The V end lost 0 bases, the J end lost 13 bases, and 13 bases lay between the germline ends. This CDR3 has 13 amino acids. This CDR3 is CASSQDSGEAQFF. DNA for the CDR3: TGTGCCAGCAGCCAAGATTCAGGGGAGGCCCAGTTCTTC.

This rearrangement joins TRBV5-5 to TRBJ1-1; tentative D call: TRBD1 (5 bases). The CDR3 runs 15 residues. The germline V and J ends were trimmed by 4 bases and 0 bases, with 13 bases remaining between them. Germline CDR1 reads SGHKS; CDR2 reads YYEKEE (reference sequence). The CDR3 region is CASSLWGMVNTEAFF. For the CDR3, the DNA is TGTGCCAGCAGCCTGTGGGGGATGGTGAACACTGAAGCTTTCTTT.

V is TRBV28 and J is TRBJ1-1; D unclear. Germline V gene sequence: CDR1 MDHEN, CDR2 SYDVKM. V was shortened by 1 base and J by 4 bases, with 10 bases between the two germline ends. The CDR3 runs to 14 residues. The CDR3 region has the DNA TGTGCCAGCAGTTTATTACGGACGGGCACTGAAGCTTTCTTT. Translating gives CASSLLRTGTEAFF.

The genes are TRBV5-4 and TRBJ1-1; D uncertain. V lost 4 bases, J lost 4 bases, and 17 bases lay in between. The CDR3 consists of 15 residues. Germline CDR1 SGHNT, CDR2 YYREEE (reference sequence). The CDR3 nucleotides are TGTGCCAGCAGCCCGGCGGAAGGTCGGGGCACTGAAGCTTTCTTT. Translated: CASSPAEGRGTEAFF.

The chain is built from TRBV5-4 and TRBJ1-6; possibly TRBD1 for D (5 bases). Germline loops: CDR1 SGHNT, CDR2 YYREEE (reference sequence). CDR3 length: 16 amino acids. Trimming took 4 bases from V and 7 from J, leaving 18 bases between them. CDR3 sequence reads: CASSDLRGALNSPLHF. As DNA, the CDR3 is TGTGCCAGCAGCGATTTGAGAGGGGCTCTCAATTCACCCCTCCACTTT.

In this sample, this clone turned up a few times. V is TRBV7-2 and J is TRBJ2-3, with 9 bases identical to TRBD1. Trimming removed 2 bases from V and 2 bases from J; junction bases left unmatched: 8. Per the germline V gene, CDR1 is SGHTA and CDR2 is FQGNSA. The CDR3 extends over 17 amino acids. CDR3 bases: TGTGCCAGCAGCTTATCCGGGACAGGGAAAGTCACAGATACGCAGTATTTT. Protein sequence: CASSLSGTGKVTDTQYF.

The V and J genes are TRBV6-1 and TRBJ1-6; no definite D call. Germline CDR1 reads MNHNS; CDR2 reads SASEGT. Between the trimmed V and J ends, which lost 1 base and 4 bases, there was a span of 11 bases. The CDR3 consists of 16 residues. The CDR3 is CASSEDRAKYNSPLHF. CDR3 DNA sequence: TGTGCCAGCAGTGAAGATCGGGCCAAATATAATTCACCCCTCCACTTT.

In DNA, the CDR3 is TGTGCCAGCAGTTTTTCCAATTTAGGCACCGGGGAGCTGTTTTTT. Protein sequence: CASSFSNLGTGELFF. The chain joins TRBV27 to TRBJ2-2; no definite D call. V lost 3 bases and J lost 4, with 12 bases in between. Per the germline V gene, CDR1 is MNHEY and CDR2 is SMNVEV (reference sequence). This CDR3 comprises 15 residues.

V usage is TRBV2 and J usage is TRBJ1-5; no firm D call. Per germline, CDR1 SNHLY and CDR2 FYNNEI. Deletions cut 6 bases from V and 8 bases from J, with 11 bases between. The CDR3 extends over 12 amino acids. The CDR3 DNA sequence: TGTGCCAGCAGCCTGGACGGCGAGCCCCAGCATTTT. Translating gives CASSLDGEPQHF.

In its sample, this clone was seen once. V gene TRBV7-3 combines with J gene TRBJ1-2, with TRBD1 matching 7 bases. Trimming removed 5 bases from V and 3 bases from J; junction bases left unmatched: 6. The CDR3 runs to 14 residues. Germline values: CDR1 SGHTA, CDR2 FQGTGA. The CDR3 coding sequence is TGTGCCAGCAGCAGACAGGGTGGAGACTATGGCTACACCTTC. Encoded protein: CASSRQGGDYGYTF.

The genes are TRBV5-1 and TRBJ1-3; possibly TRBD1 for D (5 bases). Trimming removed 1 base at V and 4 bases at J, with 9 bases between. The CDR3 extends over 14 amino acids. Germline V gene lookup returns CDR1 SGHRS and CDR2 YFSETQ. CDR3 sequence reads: CASSLIGGGNTIYF. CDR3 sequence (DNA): TGCGCCAGCAGCTTGATCGGGGGAGGAAACACCATATATTTT. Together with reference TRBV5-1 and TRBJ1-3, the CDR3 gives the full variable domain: KAGVTQTPRYLIKTRGQQVTLSCSPISGHRSVSWYQQTPGQGLQFLFEYFSETQRNKGNFPGRFSGRQFSNSRSEMNVSTLELGDSALYLCASSLIGGGNTIYFGEGSWLTVV.

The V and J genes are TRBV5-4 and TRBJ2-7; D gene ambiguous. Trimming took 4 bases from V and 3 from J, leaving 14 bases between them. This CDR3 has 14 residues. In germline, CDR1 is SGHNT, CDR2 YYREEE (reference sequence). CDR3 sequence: CASSRTGPNYEQYF. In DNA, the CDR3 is TGTGCCAGCAGCAGGACGGGCCCTAACTACGAGCAGTACTTC. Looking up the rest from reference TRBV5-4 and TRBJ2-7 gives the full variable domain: ETGVTQSPTHLIKTRGQQVTLRCSSQSGHNTVSWYQQALGQGPQFIFQYYREEENGRGNFPPRFSGLQFPNYSSELNVNALELDDSALYLCASSRTGPNYEQYFGPGTRLTVT.

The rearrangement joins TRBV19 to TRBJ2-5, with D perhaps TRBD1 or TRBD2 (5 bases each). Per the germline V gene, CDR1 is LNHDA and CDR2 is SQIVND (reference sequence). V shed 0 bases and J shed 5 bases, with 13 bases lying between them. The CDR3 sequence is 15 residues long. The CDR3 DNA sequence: TGTGCCAGTAGTATAGACGCAGGGTCGGGGGAGACCCAGTACTTC. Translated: CASSIDAGSGETQYF.